This is a list of T cell receptor beta chains from one sample in a study of cytomegalovirus exposure and HLA in healthy donors. Profiled with immunoSEQ multiplex PCR; TCRdb holds only in-frame clones, not every one. This sample has 150,000 or so clones, with 75% to 85% found just once. Material: PBMCs. These receptors all stem from a man aged 50 to 60 in good health and CMV-seropositive. The CDR3 runs from the conserved cysteine through the conserved F or W. Clone size is given for some rows only: seen once, a few or many times, or a class if the clone is expanded.

J gene,CDR3 length,V gene,clone size,CDR3 protein
TRBJ1-4,12,TRBV11-2,-,CAVENPNEKLFF
TRBJ1-4,15,TRBV6-1,few,CASSERDKQGEKLFF
TRBJ1-6,15,TRBV7-9,few,CASSPQGALNSPLHF
TRBJ1-2,12,TRBV5-4,-,CASFQSNYGYTF
TRBJ1-5,14,TRBV28,-,CASSQGGPGQPQHF
TRBJ1-3,15,TRBV11-2,-,CASSQPRVIGNTIYF
TRBJ2-3,10,TRBV20-1,-,CSAYSHTQYF
TRBJ1-1,13,TRBV11-2,few,CASSPRQNTEAFF
TRBJ1-2,14,TRBV6-6,-,CASSSQDSVHGYTF
TRBJ2-1,15,TRBV28,-,CASSVQGSSYNEQFF
TRBJ2-5,13,TRBV14,-,CASSQTGRETQYF
TRBJ2-1,14,TRBV6-5,-,CASSYWREGYEQFF
TRBJ2-7,15,TRBV5-4,-,CASSFSGGPSYEQYF
TRBJ2-7,13,TRBV9,-,CASSVTSSYEQYF
TRBJ2-2,13,TRBV6-5,-,CASSPGWSGELFF
TRBJ2-2,14,TRBV19,-,CASSIAQDTGELFF
TRBJ2-1,15,TRBV9,few,CASSVGADGGSEQFF
TRBJ1-2,16,TRBV7-3,-,CASSLSGGTEPYGYTF
TRBJ2-1,18,TRBV11-2,-,CASSLVGAVSSSYNEQFF
TRBJ2-2,17,TRBV19,-,CASSRTGRFANTGELFF
TRBJ1-6,15,TRBV7-2,-,CASSLEGTSLDPLHF
TRBJ2-2,15,TRBV7-2,-,CASSSDRGRAGELFF
TRBJ1-5,15,TRBV7-6,-,CASSLAAGYNQPQHF
TRBJ1-1,12,TRBV15,-,CATGSPNTEAFF
TRBJ1-6,17,TRBV28,-,CASRPTRTGVVNSPLHF
TRBJ1-1,13,TRBV7-9,-,CASSLGWRTEAFF
TRBJ2-3,13,TRBV9,-,CASSPSVTDTQYF
TRBJ2-2,14,TRBV29-1,once,CSVEGQGATGELFF
TRBJ1-3,13,TRBV27,-,CASSRRSGNTIYF
TRBJ1-2,12,TRBV6-1,once,CASSLTGGGYTF
TRBJ2-3,14,TRBV5-4,-,CASSYADREDTQYF
TRBJ1-2,17,TRBV7-2,-,CASSLALGTGEWYGYTF
TRBJ2-3,14,TRBV5-5,-,CASSLFPQTDTQYF
TRBJ2-3,13,TRBV5-4,few,CASSLPGEGTQYF
TRBJ2-7,13,TRBV7-6,-,CASSHGQGYEQYF
TRBJ1-5,14,TRBV2,few,CASSTLDSNQPQHF
TRBJ2-3,11,TRBV6-5,once,CASRLGDTQYF
TRBJ2-3,17,TRBV4-1,-,CASSQVEGGAGTDTQYF
TRBJ2-5,17,TRBV5-1,few,CASSAGTSGRGRETQYF
TRBJ1-1,15,TRBV6-5,-,CASRGQGAGNTEAFF
TRBJ2-1,16,TRBV6-4,-,CASKSSSGRAYNEQFF
TRBJ1-3,13,TRBV9,-,CASSPRVTNTIYF
TRBJ2-3,12,TRBV5-1,few,CASSLPADTQYF
TRBJ1-1,13,TRBV4-1,-,CASSLSKGEEAFF
TRBJ2-5,16,TRBV7-9,-,CSSSPAGLAVKETQYF
TRBJ1-4,12,TRBV19,-,CASTGFNEKLFF
TRBJ2-3,16,TRBV5-1,-,CASSLGQGGSTDTQYF
TRBJ1-2,16,TRBV7-9,once,CASSLVDRVHMSGYTF
TRBJ1-1,14,TRBV19,-,CASSYEGGNTEAFF